This T cell receptor beta chain originates from a study of T-cell reconstitution after alpha-beta-depleted transplantation in children. A TCRbeta library incorporating unique molecular identifiers was prepared. A single record per CDR3 protein comes from TCRdb applying MiXCR to the PCR reads. This sample carries about 610,000 distinct CDR3 sequences, 25% to 30% of them seen once, and the ten largest clones take around 36%. This clonotype appeared a few times. No antigen is known for it. Germline CDR1 is KGHDR and CDR2 is SFDVKD. This CDR3 contains 14 residues. Trimming removed 4 bases at V and 5 bases at J, with 12 bases between. Whole-study results and caveats: Newly made T cells mostly supplied T-cell counts and diversity one year after transplant.

V and J are TRBV24-1 and TRBJ2-3, with D perhaps matching TRBD1 (6 bases). This TCR was sampled from a boy younger than two with Wiskott-Aldrich syndrome, due to receive a stem cell transplant. The sequenced sample was PBMCs, obtained before TCRalphabeta/CD19-depleted stem cell transplant. The CDR3 reads CATSEPGAKDTQYF. The CDR3 coding sequence is TGTGCCACCAGTGAACCAGGGGCGAAAGATACGCAGTATTTT.